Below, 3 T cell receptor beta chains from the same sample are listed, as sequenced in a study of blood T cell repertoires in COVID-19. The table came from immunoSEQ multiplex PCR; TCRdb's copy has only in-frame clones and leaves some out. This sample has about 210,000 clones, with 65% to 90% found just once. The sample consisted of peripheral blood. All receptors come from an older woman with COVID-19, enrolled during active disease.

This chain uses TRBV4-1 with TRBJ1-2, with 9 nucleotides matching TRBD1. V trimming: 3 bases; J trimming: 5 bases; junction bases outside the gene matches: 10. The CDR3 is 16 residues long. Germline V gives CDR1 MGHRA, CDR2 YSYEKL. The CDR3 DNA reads TGCGCCAGCAGCCACCCACAGGGGGCCGAGGGGTATGGCTACACCTTC. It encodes CASSHPQGAEGYGYTF.

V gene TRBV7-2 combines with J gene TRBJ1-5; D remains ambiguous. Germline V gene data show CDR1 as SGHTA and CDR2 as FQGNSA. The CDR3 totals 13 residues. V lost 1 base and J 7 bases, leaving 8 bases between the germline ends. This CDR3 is CASSLGALQPQHF. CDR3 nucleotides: TGTGCCAGCAGCTTAGGTGCCCTACAGCCCCAGCATTTT.

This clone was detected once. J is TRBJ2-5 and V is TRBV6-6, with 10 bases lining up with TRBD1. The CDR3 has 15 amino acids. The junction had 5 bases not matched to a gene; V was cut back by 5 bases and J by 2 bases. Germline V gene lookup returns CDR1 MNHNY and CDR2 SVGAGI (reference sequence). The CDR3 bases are TGTGCCAGCAGTGCACGGACAGGGGGTCAAGAGACCCAGTACTTC. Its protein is CASSARTGGQETQYF.